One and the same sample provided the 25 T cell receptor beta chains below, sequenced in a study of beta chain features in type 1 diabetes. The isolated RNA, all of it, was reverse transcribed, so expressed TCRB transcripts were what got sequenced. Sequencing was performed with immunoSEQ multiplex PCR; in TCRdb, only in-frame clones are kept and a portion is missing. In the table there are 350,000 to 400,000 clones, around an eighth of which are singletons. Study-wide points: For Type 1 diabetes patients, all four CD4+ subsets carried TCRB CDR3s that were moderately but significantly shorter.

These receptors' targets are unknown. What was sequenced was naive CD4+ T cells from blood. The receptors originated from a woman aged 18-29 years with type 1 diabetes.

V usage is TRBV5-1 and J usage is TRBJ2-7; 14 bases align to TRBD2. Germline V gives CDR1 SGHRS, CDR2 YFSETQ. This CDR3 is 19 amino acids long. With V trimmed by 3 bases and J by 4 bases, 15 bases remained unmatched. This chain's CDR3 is CASSWGTSGRSSFGYEQYF. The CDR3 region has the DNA TGCGCCAGCAGCTGGGGGACTAGCGGGAGATCTTCCTTCGGGTACGAGCAGTACTTC.

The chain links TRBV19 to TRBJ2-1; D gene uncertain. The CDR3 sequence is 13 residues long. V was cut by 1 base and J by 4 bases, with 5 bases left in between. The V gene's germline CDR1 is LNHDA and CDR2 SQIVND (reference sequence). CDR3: CASSIGQYNEQFF. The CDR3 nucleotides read TGTGCCAGTAGTATAGGGCAGTACAATGAGCAGTTCTTC.

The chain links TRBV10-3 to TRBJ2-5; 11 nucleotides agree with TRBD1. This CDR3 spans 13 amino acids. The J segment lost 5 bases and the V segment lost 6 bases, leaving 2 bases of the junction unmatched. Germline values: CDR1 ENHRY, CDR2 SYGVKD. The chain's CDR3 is CAISGQGAETQYF. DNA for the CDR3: TGTGCCATCAGCGGACAGGGGGCGGAGACCCAGTACTTC.

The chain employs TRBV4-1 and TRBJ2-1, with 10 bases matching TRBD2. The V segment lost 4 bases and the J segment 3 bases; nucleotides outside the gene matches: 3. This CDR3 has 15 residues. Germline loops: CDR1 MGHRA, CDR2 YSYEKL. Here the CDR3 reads CASSPPSGSYNEQFF. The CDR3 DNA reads TGCGCCAGCAGCCCCCCTAGCGGGAGCTACAATGAGCAGTTCTTC.

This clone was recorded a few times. This chain's CDR3 is CASSGLAGGRGGEQYF. In DNA, the CDR3 is TGTGCCAGCAGTGGACTAGCGGGGGGGAGGGGAGGCGAGCAGTACTTC. This chain uses TRBV2 with TRBJ2-7; 14 bases fit TRBD2. CDR1 and CDR2 from the germline V gene are SNHLY and FYNNEI. V was clipped by 4 bases and J by 6 bases; unmatched bases: 8. The CDR3 contains 16 residues.

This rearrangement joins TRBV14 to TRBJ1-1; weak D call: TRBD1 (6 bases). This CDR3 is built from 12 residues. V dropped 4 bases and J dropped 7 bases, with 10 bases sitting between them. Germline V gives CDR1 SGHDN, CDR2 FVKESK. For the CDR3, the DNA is TGTGCCAGCAGCCCGCAGGGGTATGAAGCTTTCTTT. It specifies CASSPQGYEAFF.

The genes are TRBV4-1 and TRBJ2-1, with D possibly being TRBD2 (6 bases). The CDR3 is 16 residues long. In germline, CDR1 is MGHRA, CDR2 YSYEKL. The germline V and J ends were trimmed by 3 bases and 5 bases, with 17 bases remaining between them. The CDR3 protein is CASSHSGRTTDNEQFF. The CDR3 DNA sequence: TGCGCCAGCAGCCATTCCGGACGGACTACCGACAATGAGCAGTTCTTC.

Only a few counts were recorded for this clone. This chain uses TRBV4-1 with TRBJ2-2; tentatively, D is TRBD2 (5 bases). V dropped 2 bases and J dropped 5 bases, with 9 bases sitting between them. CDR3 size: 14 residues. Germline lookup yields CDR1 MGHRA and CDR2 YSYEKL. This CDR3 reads CASSQPPGTGELFF. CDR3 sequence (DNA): TGCGCCAGCAGCCAACCCCCGGGAACCGGGGAGCTGTTTTTT.

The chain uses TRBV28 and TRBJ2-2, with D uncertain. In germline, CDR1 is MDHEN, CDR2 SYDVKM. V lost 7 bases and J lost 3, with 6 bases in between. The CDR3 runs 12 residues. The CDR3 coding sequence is TGTGCCAGCAATCAGGACACCGGGGAGCTGTTTTTT. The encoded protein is CASNQDTGELFF.

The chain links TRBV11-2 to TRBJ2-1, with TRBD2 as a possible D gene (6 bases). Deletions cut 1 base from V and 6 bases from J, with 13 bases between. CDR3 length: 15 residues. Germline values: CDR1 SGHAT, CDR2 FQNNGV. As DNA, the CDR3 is TGTGCCAGCAGCTTAGCCCAGACTAGTAGCAATGAGCAGTTCTTC. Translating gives CASSLAQTSSNEQFF. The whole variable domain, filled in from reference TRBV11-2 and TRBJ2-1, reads EAGVAQSPRYKIIEKRQSVAFWCNPISGHATLYWYQQILGQGPKLLIQFQNNGVVDDSQLPKDRFSAERLKGVDSTLKIQPAKLEDSAVYLCASSLAQTSSNEQFFGPGTRLTVL.

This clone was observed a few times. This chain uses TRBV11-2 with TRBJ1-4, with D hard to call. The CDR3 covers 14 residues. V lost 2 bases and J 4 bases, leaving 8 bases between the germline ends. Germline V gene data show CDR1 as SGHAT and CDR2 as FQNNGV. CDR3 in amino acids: CASSLFGVNEKLFF. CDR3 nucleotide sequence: TGTGCCAGCAGCTTATTCGGGGTTAATGAAAAACTGTTTTTT.

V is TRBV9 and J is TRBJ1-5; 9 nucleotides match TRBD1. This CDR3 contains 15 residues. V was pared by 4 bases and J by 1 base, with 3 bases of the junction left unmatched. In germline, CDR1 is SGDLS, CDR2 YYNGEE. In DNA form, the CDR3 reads TGTGCCAGCAGCCAGGGACAGGGAAGCAATCAGCCCCAGCATTTT. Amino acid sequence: CASSQGQGSNQPQHF.

As DNA, the CDR3 is TGTGCCAGCAGCCAAGTACTCGGTGCAACTAATGAAAAACTGTTTTTT. As protein: CASSQVLGATNEKLFF. The chain couples TRBV14 to TRBJ1-4, with D unclear. The CDR3 is made up of 16 amino acids. The V end lost 1 base, the J end lost 0 bases, and 9 bases lay between the germline ends. The germline V gene encodes CDR1 SGHDN and CDR2 FVKESK.

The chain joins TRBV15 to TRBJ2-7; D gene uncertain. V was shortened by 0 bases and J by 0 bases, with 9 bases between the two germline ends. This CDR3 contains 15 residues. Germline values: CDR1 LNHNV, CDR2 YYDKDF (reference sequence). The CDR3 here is CATSRDPGSSYEQYF. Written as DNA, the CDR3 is TGTGCCACCAGCAGAGACCCGGGTAGCTCCTACGAGCAGTACTTC.

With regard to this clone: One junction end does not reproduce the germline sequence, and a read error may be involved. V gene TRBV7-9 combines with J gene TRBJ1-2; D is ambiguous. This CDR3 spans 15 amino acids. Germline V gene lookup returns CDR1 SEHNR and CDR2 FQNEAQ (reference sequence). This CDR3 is CASSLAGGQRDGYTF. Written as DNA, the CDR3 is TGTGCCAGCAGCCTAGCGGGTGGGCAGAGGGATGGCTACACCTTC.

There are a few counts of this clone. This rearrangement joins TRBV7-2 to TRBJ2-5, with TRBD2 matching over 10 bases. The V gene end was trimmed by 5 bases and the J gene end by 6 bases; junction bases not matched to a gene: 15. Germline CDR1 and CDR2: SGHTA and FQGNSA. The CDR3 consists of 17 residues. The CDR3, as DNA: TGTGCCAGCAGCCCACAGGGTAGCGGGAGGATCGGGAAGACCCAGTACTTC. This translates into CASSPQGSGRIGKTQYF.

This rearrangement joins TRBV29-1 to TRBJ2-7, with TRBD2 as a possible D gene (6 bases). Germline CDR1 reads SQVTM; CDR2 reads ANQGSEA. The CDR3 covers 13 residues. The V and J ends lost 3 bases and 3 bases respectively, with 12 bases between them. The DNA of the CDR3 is TGCAGCGTTGAGGGCGGGGAATTCTACGAGCAGTACTTC. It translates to CSVEGGEFYEQYF.

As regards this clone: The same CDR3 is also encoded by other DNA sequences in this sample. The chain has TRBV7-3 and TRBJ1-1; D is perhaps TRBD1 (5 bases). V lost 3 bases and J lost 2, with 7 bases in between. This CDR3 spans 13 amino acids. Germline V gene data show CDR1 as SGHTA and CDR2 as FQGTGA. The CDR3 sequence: CASSLQGNTEAFF. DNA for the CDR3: TGTGCCAGCAGCTTGCAGGGCAACACTGAAGCTTTCTTT.

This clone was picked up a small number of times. The CDR3: CAWSPGVDTQYF. The CDR3 coding sequence is TGTGCCTGGAGTCCCGGGGTGGATACGCAGTATTTT. This chain uses TRBV30 with TRBJ2-3; tentative D call: TRBD2 (5 bases). V gave up 2 bases and J gave up 6 bases, with 9 bases separating them. This CDR3 contains 12 residues. The germline gives CDR1 GTSNPN, CDR2 SVGIG (reference sequence).

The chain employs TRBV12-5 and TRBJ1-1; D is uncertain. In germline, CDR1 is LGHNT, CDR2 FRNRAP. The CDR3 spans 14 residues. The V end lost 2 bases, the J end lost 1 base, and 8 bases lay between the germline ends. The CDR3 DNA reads TGTGCTAGTGGTTTGACATCCCCGAACACTGAAGCTTTCTTT. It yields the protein CASGLTSPNTEAFF.

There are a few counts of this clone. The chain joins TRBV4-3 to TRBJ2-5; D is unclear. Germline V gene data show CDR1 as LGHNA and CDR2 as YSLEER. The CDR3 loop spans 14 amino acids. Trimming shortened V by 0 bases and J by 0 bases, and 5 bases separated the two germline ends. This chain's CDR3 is CASSQDSYQETQYF. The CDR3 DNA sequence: TGCGCCAGCAGCCAAGATAGCTACCAAGAGACCCAGTACTTC.

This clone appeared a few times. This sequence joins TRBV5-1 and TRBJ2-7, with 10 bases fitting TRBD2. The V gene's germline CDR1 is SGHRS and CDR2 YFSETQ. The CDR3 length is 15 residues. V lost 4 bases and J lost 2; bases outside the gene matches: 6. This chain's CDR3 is CASSPPSGSTYEQYF. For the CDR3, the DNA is TGCGCCAGCAGCCCACCTAGCGGGAGTACCTACGAGCAGTACTTC.

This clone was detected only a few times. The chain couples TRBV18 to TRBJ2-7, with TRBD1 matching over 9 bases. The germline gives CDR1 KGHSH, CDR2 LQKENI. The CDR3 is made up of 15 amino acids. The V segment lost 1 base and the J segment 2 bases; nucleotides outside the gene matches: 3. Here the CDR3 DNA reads TGTGCCAGCTCACCACAGACAGGGGGGGCCTACGAGCAGTACTTC. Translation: CASSPQTGGAYEQYF.

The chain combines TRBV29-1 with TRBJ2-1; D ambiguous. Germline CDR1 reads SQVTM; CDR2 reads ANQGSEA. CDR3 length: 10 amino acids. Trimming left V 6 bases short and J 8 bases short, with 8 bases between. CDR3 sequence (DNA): TGCAGCGTCCGGAGTGATGAGCAGTTCTTC. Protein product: CSVRSDEQFF.

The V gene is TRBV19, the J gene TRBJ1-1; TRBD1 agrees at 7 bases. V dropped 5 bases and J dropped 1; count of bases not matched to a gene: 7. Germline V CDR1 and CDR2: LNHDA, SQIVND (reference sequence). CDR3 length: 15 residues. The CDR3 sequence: CASSPPDRANTEAFF. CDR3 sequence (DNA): TGTGCCAGTAGTCCCCCCGACAGGGCGAACACTGAAGCTTTCTTT.